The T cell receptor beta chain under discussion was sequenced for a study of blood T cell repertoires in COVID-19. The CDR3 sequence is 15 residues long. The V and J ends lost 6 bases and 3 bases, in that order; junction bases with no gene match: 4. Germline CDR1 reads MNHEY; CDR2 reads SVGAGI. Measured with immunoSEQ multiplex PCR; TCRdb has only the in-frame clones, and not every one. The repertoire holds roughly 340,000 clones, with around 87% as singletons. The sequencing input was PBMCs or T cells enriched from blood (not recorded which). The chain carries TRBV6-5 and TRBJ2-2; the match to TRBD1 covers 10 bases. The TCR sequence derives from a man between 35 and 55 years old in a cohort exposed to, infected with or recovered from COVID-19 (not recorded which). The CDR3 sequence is CASSTGTGDTGELFF. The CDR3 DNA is TGTGCCAGCAGCACGGGGACAGGGGACACCGGGGAGCTGTTTTTT.